The next 29 T cell receptor beta chains were all read from a single sample in a study of shared T cell receptors in the human thymus. Only in-frame clones appear in the TCRdb table, and some are missing; sequencing was by immunoSEQ multiplex PCR. This sample has approximately 730,000 clones, with 80% to 90% found just once. These same records also appear under a second study, on human thymus T cells.

The sequencing input was thymocytes. The receptors derive from a girl in the first two years of life with a congenital heart defect.

This sequence joins TRBV6-6 and TRBJ2-2; a possible D gene is TRBD1 (5 bases). The CDR3 spans 14 residues. Germline values: CDR1 MNHNY, CDR2 SVGAGI (reference sequence). Between the trimmed V and J ends, which lost 6 bases and 5 bases, there was a span of 13 bases. The CDR3 loop reads CASRPAGHTGELFF. The CDR3 region has the DNA TGTGCCAGCAGACCTGCAGGGCATACCGGGGAGCTGTTTTTT.

CDR3 in amino acids: CATSRAPSRGRGATEAFF. The CDR3 DNA is TGTGCCACCAGCAGAGCCCCTTCGAGAGGCCGCGGGGCCACTGAAGCTTTCTTT. V is TRBV15 and J is TRBJ1-1; a weak D match, TRBD1 (5 bases). CDR3 length: 18 residues. CDR1 and CDR2 from the germline V gene are LNHNV and YYDKDF (reference sequence). Trimming left V 1 base short and J 4 bases short, with 22 bases between.

The chain employs TRBV6-1 and TRBJ1-6, with no clear D. V lost 2 bases and J 11 bases, leaving 19 bases between the germline ends. Germline CDR1 is MNHNS and CDR2 is SASEGT. This CDR3 has 16 residues. CDR3 protein: CASSESLKRSRAPLHF. CDR3 nucleotides: TGTGCCAGCAGTGAATCCCTCAAGAGGTCGAGGGCACCCCTCCACTTT.

The V call is TRBV20-1, the J call TRBJ1-1; 9 bases agree with TRBD1. Germline V lookup: CDR1 DFQATT, CDR2 SNEGSKA (reference sequence). The CDR3 is made up of 11 amino acids. With V trimmed by 5 bases and J by 7 bases, 2 bases remained unmatched. The CDR3 spells CSARGQGEAFF. For the CDR3, the DNA is TGCAGTGCTCGGGGACAGGGTGAAGCTTTCTTT.

The sample holds one count of this clone. This chain uses TRBV11-2 with TRBJ2-2; the D gene is possibly TRBD1 (5 bases). This CDR3 region has 14 residues. CDR1 is SGHAT, CDR2 FQNNGV, per germline. V lost 4 bases, J lost 15 bases, and 21 bases lay in between. The CDR3 sequence is CASSSSVGRAEVFF. As DNA, the CDR3 is TGTGCCAGCAGCTCCTCCGTGGGGCGAGCAGAGGTGTTTTTT.

This clone was seen once. The V and J genes are TRBV9 and TRBJ1-2, with D perhaps TRBD1 (5 bases). V lost 3 bases, J lost 5 bases, and 11 bases lay in between. CDR1 is SGDLS, CDR2 YYNGEE, per germline. The CDR3 is made up of 13 amino acids. The CDR3 nucleotides read TGTGCCAGCAGCGAGGGGATGAGGTATGGCTACACCTTC. The encoded protein is CASSEGMRYGYTF.

In regard to this clone: Other nucleotide sequences from this sample produce the same CDR3. The V call is TRBV11-2, the J call TRBJ2-7; 8 bases map to TRBD2. Germline lookup yields CDR1 SGHAT and CDR2 FQNNGV. With 1 base clipped from V and 4 bases from J, the junction kept 0 bases outside the gene matches. This CDR3 has 13 amino acids. CDR3 sequence (DNA): TGTGCCAGCAGCTTAGGCGGGGGGTACGAGCAGTACTTC. The encoded protein is CASSLGGGYEQYF.

The V call is TRBV10-3, the J call TRBJ1-1; TRBD1 might be the D (5 bases). Germline V gene data show CDR1 as ENHRY and CDR2 as SYGVKD. V dropped 6 bases and J dropped 0 bases, with 11 bases sitting between them. The CDR3 spans 14 residues. The CDR3 nucleotides read TGTGCCATCAGCCTGACAGAAATGAACACTGAAGCTTTCTTT. Translated, it gives CAISLTEMNTEAFF.

The chain is built from TRBV5-1 and TRBJ2-1, with a tentative D call TRBD1 (5 bases). The ends were cut back, 4 bases at V and 1 base at J, with 9 bases in the middle. Germline-derived CDR1 and CDR2 are SGHRS and YFSETQ. The CDR3 runs 14 residues. The CDR3 coding sequence is TGCGCCAGCAGCACCAGGGCATCCTACAATGAGCAGTTCTTC. Translation gives CASSTRASYNEQFF.

The chain links TRBV27 to TRBJ2-2; 14 bases line up with TRBD2. Germline V gene sequence: CDR1 MNHEY, CDR2 SMNVEV (reference sequence). Trimming cost V 6 bases and J 6 bases; bases outside gene matches: 9. There are 17 residues in the CDR3. The CDR3 DNA follows: TGTGCCAGCAGCCTAACGACTAGCGGGGGGGTGGCCGGGGAGCTGTTTTTT. The encoded protein is CASSLTTSGGVAGELFF.

The chain employs TRBV10-3 and TRBJ2-7; the D is unclear. In germline, CDR1 is ENHRY, CDR2 SYGVKD. Trimming left V 6 bases short and J 4 bases short, with 10 bases between. The CDR3 is 12 amino acids. CDR3: CAIRTVYYEQYF. CDR3 nucleotides: TGTGCCATCAGAACAGTTTATTACGAGCAGTACTTC.

The chain recombines TRBV25-1 with TRBJ1-1; tentative D call: TRBD1 (6 bases). The CDR3 covers 17 residues. The germline V gene has CDR1 MGHDK and CDR2 SYGVNS. V was cut by 3 bases and J by 1 base, with 18 bases left in between. This CDR3 is CASSDRAWPRGNTEAFF. DNA for the CDR3: TGTGCCAGCAGTGATAGGGCTTGGCCCAGGGGGAACACTGAAGCTTTCTTT.

This sequence joins TRBV5-1 and TRBJ1-1; TRBD1 matches 8 bases. There are 19 residues in the CDR3. Looked up from germline, CDR1 is SGHRS and CDR2 is YFSETQ. V shed 4 bases and J 0 bases; nucleotides not matched to a gene: 17. CDR3 in DNA: TGCGCCAGCAGCGACACAAACAGGGGACAGGCCCCTATGAACACTGAAGCTTTCTTT. Its translation: CASSDTNRGQAPMNTEAFF.

This clone came up a few times. V is TRBV28 and J is TRBJ1-2; tentative D call: TRBD1 (6 bases). CDR3 length: 13 amino acids. V lost 7 bases and J 3 bases, leaving 12 bases between the germline ends. Germline CDR1 reads MDHEN; CDR2 reads SYDVKM. The DNA of the CDR3 is TGTGCCAGCAACTCAAGGGGGTACTATGGCTACACCTTC. Protein product: CASNSRGYYGYTF.

The chain recombines TRBV18 with TRBJ1-2, with TRBD1 as a possible D gene (6 bases). V shed 4 bases and J shed 6 bases, with 18 bases lying between them. The germline CDR1 and CDR2 sequences are KGHSH and LQKENI. The CDR3 totals 15 residues. The CDR3 spells CASSLLISQGDGYTF. The CDR3 bases are TGTGCCAGCTCACTACTAATATCACAGGGAGATGGCTACACCTTC.

The genes are TRBV28 and TRBJ2-1; D might be TRBD2 (6 bases). Germline lookup yields CDR1 MDHEN and CDR2 SYDVKM. This CDR3 spans 14 amino acids. V was trimmed by 7 bases and J by 6 bases, leaving 16 bases between them. The CDR3 DNA follows: TGTGCCAGCAAAGTCTCGGGGGTATTCAATGAGCAGTTCTTC. Residues: CASKVSGVFNEQFF.

This clone appeared a few times. The V and J genes are TRBV4-1 and TRBJ1-2; a weak D match, TRBD1 (5 bases). V was trimmed by 5 bases and J by 5 bases, leaving 15 bases between them. There are 14 residues in the CDR3. The germline V gene has CDR1 MGHRA and CDR2 YSYEKL. This CDR3 is CASSLGTPPYGYTF. Here the CDR3 DNA reads TGCGCCAGCAGCTTGGGGACTCCCCCTTATGGCTACACCTTC.

This clone was found once. The chain couples TRBV18 to TRBJ1-5; 9 bases map to TRBD1. With 0 bases clipped from V and 5 bases from J, the junction kept 11 bases outside the gene matches. CDR3 size: 18 residues. In germline, CDR1 is KGHSH, CDR2 LQKENI. CDR3 residues: CASSPPGRTGAFDQPQHF. The CDR3 DNA reads as TGTGCCAGCTCACCACCGGGGCGGACAGGGGCGTTCGATCAGCCCCAGCATTTT.

The gene calls are TRBV11-2 and TRBJ2-7; 10 bases line up with TRBD2. The CDR3 loop spans 16 amino acids. Germline V gives CDR1 SGHAT, CDR2 FQNNGV. Unmatched junction bases numbered 8, after V lost 2 bases and J lost 4 bases. In DNA form, the CDR3 reads TGTGCCAGCAGCTTACCGGTAGCGGGGGGCCGGTACGAGCAGTACTTC. Translation gives CASSLPVAGGRYEQYF.

The genes are TRBV27 and TRBJ1-1, with D perhaps matching TRBD1 (6 bases). Germline CDR1 is MNHEY and CDR2 is SMNVEV (reference sequence). Trimming removed 3 bases from V and 1 base from J, with 15 bases in between. The CDR3 totals 16 residues. This CDR3 is CASSFSGGLENTEAFF. The CDR3 region has the DNA TGTGCCAGCAGTTTTTCCGGGGGGCTGGAGAACACTGAAGCTTTCTTT.

The genes are TRBV14 and TRBJ1-2, with 12 bases fitting TRBD1. Germline CDR1 and CDR2: SGHDN and FVKESK. The V gene end was trimmed by 0 bases and the J gene end by 4 bases; junction bases not matched to a gene: 18. CDR3 length: 21 amino acids. In DNA, the CDR3 is TGTGCCAGCAGCCAAGAAACCGACGACCGGGACAGGGGGCCCGGATTCTATGGCTACACCTTC. Its translation: CASSQETDDRDRGPGFYGYTF.

The chain is built from TRBV27 and TRBJ2-7; 9 bases are shared with TRBD1. Germline CDR1 is MNHEY and CDR2 is SMNVEV (reference sequence). Losses at the gene ends were 5 bases for V and 2 bases for J; bases not matched to a gene: 4. The CDR3 loop spans 14 amino acids. CDR3 sequence (DNA): TGTGCCAGCAGTACAGGACAGGGGACCTACGAGCAGTACTTC. Translated, it gives CASSTGQGTYEQYF.

The rearrangement uses TRBV14 and TRBJ2-5; no definite D call. V lost 0 bases to trimming and J lost 3 bases, with 11 bases between them. The CDR3 spans 15 residues. Germline CDR1 reads SGHDN; CDR2 reads FVKESK. CDR3 sequence: CASSQDNRLKETQYF. In nucleotides, the CDR3 is TGTGCCAGCAGCCAAGACAACAGATTAAAAGAGACCCAGTACTTC.

J is TRBJ2-7 and V is TRBV30; 8 nucleotides align to TRBD1. The ends lost 3 bases at V and 6 bases at J; junction bases unmatched: 7. The CDR3 extends over 13 amino acids. CDR1 GTSNPN and CDR2 SVGIG come from the germline V gene (reference sequence). The CDR3 bases are TGTGCCTGGAGCCAGGGGGCAGGGGGCGAGCAGTACTTC. This codes for CAWSQGAGGEQYF.

The rearrangement joins TRBV5-4 to TRBJ2-2; 8 bases are a match to TRBD1. Trimming removed 4 bases from V and 1 base from J; junction bases left unmatched: 12. CDR3 length equals 18 residues. CDR1 and CDR2 from the germline V gene are SGHNT and YYREEE (reference sequence). This CDR3 reads CASSPGQGGEQNTGELFF. The CDR3 DNA sequence: TGTGCCAGCAGCCCCGGACAGGGAGGAGAACAGAACACCGGGGAGCTGTTTTTT.

The V and J genes are TRBV5-1 and TRBJ1-6; perhaps TRBD1 as D (5 bases). Germline V gives CDR1 SGHRS, CDR2 YFSETQ. V lost 2 bases to trimming and J lost 11 bases, with 14 bases between them. This CDR3 is built from 14 residues. The CDR3 region is CASSLQEPDTPLHF. In nucleotides, the CDR3 is TGCGCCAGCAGCTTACAGGAGCCCGATACACCCCTCCACTTT.

This clone occurred once. V gene TRBV28 combines with J gene TRBJ1-3; possibly TRBD1 for D (5 bases). V shed 11 bases and J shed 4 bases, with 9 bases lying between them. There are 11 residues in the CDR3. Germline V CDR1 and CDR2: MDHEN, SYDVKM. In DNA form, the CDR3 reads TGTGCCGGTAACAGGGGAAACACCATATATTTT. It is translated as CAGNRGNTIYF.

The rearrangement links TRBV30 to TRBJ1-4; 8 bases are a match to TRBD1. The CDR3 runs 17 residues. V shed 3 bases, J shed 0 bases, and the junction held 9 bases outside the gene matches. Per the germline V gene, CDR1 is GTSNPN and CDR2 is SVGIG (reference sequence). CDR3 in amino acids: CAWRGTGPLATNEKLFF. The DNA for the CDR3 is TGTGCCTGGAGAGGGACAGGTCCGCTTGCAACTAATGAAAAACTGTTTTTT. The entire variable domain, with the rest obtained from reference TRBV30 and TRBJ1-4, is as follows: SQTIHQWPATLVQPVGSPLSLECTVEGTSNPNLYWYRQAAGRGLQLLFYSVGIGQISSEVPQNLSASRPQDRQFILSSKKLLLSDSGFYLCAWRGTGPLATNEKLFFGSGTQLSVL.

The V gene is TRBV13, the J gene TRBJ2-2, with D possibly being TRBD2 (6 bases). The CDR3 length is 15 residues. CDR1 is PRHDT, CDR2 FYEKMQ, per germline (reference sequence). Trimming removed 0 bases from V and 5 bases from J, with 10 bases in between. The DNA for the CDR3 is TGTGCCAGCAGCTTAGGTGGGGGGAGAACCGGGGAGCTGTTTTTT. Amino acids: CASSLGGGRTGELFF.